These 2 T cell receptor beta chains were all obtained from the same sample, sequenced in a study of blood T cell repertoires in COVID-19. Libraries were prepared by immunoSEQ multiplex PCR; TCRdb keeps only in-frame clonotypes and omits some of them. In the table there are 200,000 to 300,000 clones, roughly nine tenths of which are singletons. The specimen was peripheral blood. The origin of the receptors is a woman aged 60-75 years who had recovered from COVID-19.

The chain couples TRBV7-6 to TRBJ2-2; 8 bases are shared with TRBD2. Looked up from germline, CDR1 is SGHVS and CDR2 is FNYEAQ. Trimming cost V 5 bases and J 3 bases; bases outside gene matches: 14. The CDR3 loop spans 18 amino acids. CDR3 sequence (DNA): TGTGCCAGCAGCAAAGCCCCGGGGGGGACAACGTACACCGGGGAGCTGTTTTTT. This encodes CASSKAPGGTTYTGELFF.

The genes are TRBV6-5 and TRBJ1-4; D possibly corresponds to TRBD1 (5 bases). CDR1 is MNHEY and CDR2 is SVGAGI in the germline V gene. The CDR3 totals 16 residues. Trimming cost V 2 bases and J 0 bases, with 10 bases left between them. This CDR3 reads CASSYTTVATNEKLFF. The CDR3 coding sequence is TGTGCCAGCAGTTACACGACAGTCGCAACTAATGAAAAACTGTTTTTT.